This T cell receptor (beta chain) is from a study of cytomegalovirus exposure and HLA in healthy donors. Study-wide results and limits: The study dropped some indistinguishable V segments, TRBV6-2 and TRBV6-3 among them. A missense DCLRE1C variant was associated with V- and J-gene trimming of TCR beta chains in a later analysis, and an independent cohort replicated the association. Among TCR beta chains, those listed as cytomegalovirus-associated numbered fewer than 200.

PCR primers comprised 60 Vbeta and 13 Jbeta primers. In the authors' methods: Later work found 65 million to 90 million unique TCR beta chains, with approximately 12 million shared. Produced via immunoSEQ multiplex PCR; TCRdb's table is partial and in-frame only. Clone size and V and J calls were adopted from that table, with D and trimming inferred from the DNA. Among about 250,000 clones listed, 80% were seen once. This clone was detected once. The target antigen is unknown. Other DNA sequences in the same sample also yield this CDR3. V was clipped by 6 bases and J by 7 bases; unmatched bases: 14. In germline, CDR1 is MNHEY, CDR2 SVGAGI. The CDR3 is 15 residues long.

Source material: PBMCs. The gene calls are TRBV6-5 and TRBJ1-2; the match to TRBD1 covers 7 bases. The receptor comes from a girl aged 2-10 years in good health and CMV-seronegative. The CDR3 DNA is TGTGCCAGCAGAAGGGGGGCGCAGGGGGTATTTGGCTACACCTTC. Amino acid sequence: CASRRGAQGVFGYTF.